Each of the 2 T cell receptor beta chains below was sequenced from the same sample in a study of blood T cell repertoires in COVID-19. Some clones are missing from TCRdb's copy, which holds only in-frame ones; the method was immunoSEQ multiplex PCR. The table includes 220,000 or so clones, less than 90% detected once. Sequencing was performed on PBMCs or T cells enriched from blood (not recorded which). Source of these receptors: a woman between 35 and 50 years old who had recovered from COVID-19.

In its sample, this clone ranks as medium-sized. The chain recombines TRBV18 with TRBJ2-5; 8 nucleotides align to TRBD1. Trimming took 4 bases from V and 4 from J; bases not matched to a gene: 2. CDR3 length: 13 residues. Germline values: CDR1 KGHSH, CDR2 LQKENI. CDR3: CASSRGQGETQYF. CDR3 nucleotide sequence: TGTGCCAGCTCACGCGGACAGGGAGAGACCCAGTACTTC.

J is TRBJ2-2 and V is TRBV7-9; perhaps TRBD2 as D (6 bases). Trimming took off 5 bases at V and 2 bases at J, with 12 bases between the two ends. CDR3 length: 15 residues. Germline V CDR1 and CDR2: SEHNR, FQNEAQ (reference sequence). CDR3 coding DNA: TGTGCCAGCAGCCTAAGTAGCGGTAACACCGGGGAGCTGTTTTTT. This codes for CASSLSSGNTGELFF.